The clone carrying this T cell receptor beta chain has more than one count but fewer than ten. What it binds is not known. The data derive from a study of T-cell reconstitution after alpha-beta-depleted transplantation in children. Study-wide points: The main origin of T-cell counts and diversity one year after transplant was newly produced T cells. Roughly two months post-transplant, alpha-beta T cells reportedly originated from several hundred graft clones that had expanded.

The TCRbeta library incorporated unique molecular identifiers. From the PCR reads, TCRdb called clonotypes with MiXCR, one entry per CDR3 protein. The sample contains approximately 190,000 distinct CDR3 sequences, approximately 8.4% of which appear only once. There are 15 residues in the CDR3. Unmatched junction bases numbered 8, after V lost 7 bases and J lost 3 bases. The clonotype originates from a male patient between 2 and 9 years old who had a stem cell transplant for acute myeloid leukemia, so the T cells may come from the graft donor. The chain carries TRBV12-3 or TRBV12-4 and TRBJ2-3; TRBD1 aligns across 9 bases. Source: PBMCs, mostly from graft donor cells, taken 360 days after TCRalphabeta/CD19-depleted stem cell transplant. As DNA, the CDR3 is TGTGCCAGCACCCTGGGACAGGGCGTAACAGATACGCAGTATTTT. Translating gives CASTLGQGVTDTQYF.